The 21 T cell receptor beta chains in this list originate from one sample, sequenced in a study of CD8+ T cells in alopecia areata. Regarding treatment: oral pan-JAK inhibitor, 5-10 mg twice daily. Isolated RNA was reverse transcribed into cDNA used as the sequencing template. Assay used: immunoSEQ multiplex PCR; TCRdb lists only in-frame clones, some missing. The data show about 210,000 clones, with approximately 40% seen just once and 2.6% held by the top ten. The sample here was CD4+ T cells sorted from blood, taken around week 37, from a patient treated with tofacitinib. The receptors were gathered from a human donor with alopecia areata.

The V call is TRBV18, the J call TRBJ2-2, with 7 positions matching TRBD1. The germline gives CDR1 KGHSH, CDR2 LQKENI. CDR3 length equals 17 residues. The V and J ends lost 0 bases and 4 bases, in that order; junction bases with no gene match: 8. CDR3 DNA: TGTGCCAGCTCACCACCTAAAGGGGGCGCGAGCACCGGGGAGCTGTTTTTT. It yields the protein CASSPPKGGASTGELFF. The full variable domain, completed using reference TRBV18 and TRBJ2-2, is NAGVMQNPRHLVRRRGQEARLRCSPMKGHSHVYWYRQLPEEGLKFMVYLQKENIIDESGMPKERFSAEFPKEGPSILRIQQVVRGDSAAYFCASSPPKGGASTGELFFGEGSRLTVL.

The J gene is TRBJ1-1, the V gene TRBV5-1, with a possible D match to TRBD1 (5 bases). Per the germline V gene, CDR1 is SGHRS and CDR2 is YFSETQ. The CDR3 runs to 14 residues. V gave up 3 bases and J gave up 1 base, with 10 bases separating them. DNA of the CDR3: TGCGCCAGCAGCTCAGGGACGGGGAACACTGAAGCTTTCTTT. It encodes CASSSGTGNTEAFF.

The rearrangement uses TRBV28 and TRBJ2-7; TRBD2 agrees at 11 bases. J lost 4 bases, V lost 6 bases, and 11 bases had no gene match. CDR1 and CDR2 from the germline V gene are MDHEN and SYDVKM. This CDR3 is built from 16 residues. Here the CDR3 reads CASSKMGLADLYEQYF. CDR3 nucleotides: TGTGCCAGCAGCAAAATGGGACTAGCGGACTTATACGAGCAGTACTTC.

This rearrangement joins TRBV10-3 to TRBJ2-3, with TRBD2 identical over 7 bases. In germline, CDR1 is ENHRY, CDR2 SYGVKD. After removal of 8 bases from V and 2 bases from J, the junction contained 10 bases not matched to a gene. The CDR3 is made up of 15 amino acids. The CDR3 coding sequence is TGTGCCATCTCTTTTGGGGAGGGAAACACAGATACGCAGTATTTT. Translation gives CAISFGEGNTDTQYF.

This chain uses TRBV30 with TRBJ1-2; D gene unclear. This CDR3 comprises 14 residues. Germline-derived CDR1 and CDR2 are GTSNPN and SVGIG (reference sequence). V was cut by 3 bases and J by 8 bases, with 19 bases left in between. This chain's CDR3 is CAWRLHTTGGGYTF. For the CDR3, the DNA is TGTGCCTGGAGGCTCCATACGACTGGAGGGGGCTACACCTTC.

This clone turned up a few times. The chain has TRBV29-1 and TRBJ1-2, with D maybe TRBD1 (5 bases). Germline lookup yields CDR1 SQVTM and CDR2 ANQGSEA. Trimming took off 0 bases at V and 8 bases at J, with 19 bases between the two ends. CDR3 length: 15 amino acids. CDR3 bases: TGCAGCGTTGAAGACACAGGAAACCCACGGGACGGCTACACCTTC. Its translation: CSVEDTGNPRDGYTF.

The rearrangement joins TRBV5-4 to TRBJ1-4; weak D call: TRBD1 (5 bases). In germline, CDR1 is SGHNT, CDR2 YYREEE (reference sequence). The CDR3 is made up of 16 amino acids. Trimming pared 0 bases from V and 4 bases from J, leaving 13 bases between. CDR3 loop: CASSLDPGDGNEKLFF. The CDR3 region has the DNA TGTGCCAGCAGCTTGGACCCCGGGGACGGTAATGAAAAACTGTTTTTT.

V and J are TRBV5-1 and TRBJ2-5; 7 bases agree with TRBD1. CDR1 SGHRS and CDR2 YFSETQ come from the germline V gene. This CDR3 has 14 amino acids. V lost 3 bases and J lost 3; bases outside the gene matches: 5. The CDR3 is CASSWAGTEETQYF. The CDR3 DNA reads TGCGCCAGCAGCTGGGCAGGGACAGAAGAGACCCAGTACTTC.

This chain uses TRBV7-2 with TRBJ1-5, with a possible D match to TRBD1 (6 bases). The CDR3 spans 13 residues. V was cut by 0 bases and J by 6 bases, with 6 bases left in between. Germline V gene lookup returns CDR1 SGHTA and CDR2 FQGNSA. The CDR3 DNA is TGTGCCAGCAGCTTAGCAGGGGGTCAGCCCCAGCATTTT. Its protein is CASSLAGGQPQHF.

Only one count was recorded for this clone. The chain joins TRBV7-2 to TRBJ2-6; D is unresolved. The CDR3 contains 15 residues. Between the trimmed V and J ends, which lost 5 bases and 0 bases, there was a span of 8 bases. Germline CDR1 is SGHTA and CDR2 is FQGNSA. The CDR3 DNA sequence: TGTGCCAGCAGCGTCGGACGCTCTGGGGCCAACGTCCTGACTTTC. It yields the protein CASSVGRSGANVLTF.

This chain links TRBV15 with TRBJ2-7, with D perhaps matching TRBD2 (5 bases). The V end was cut by 0 bases, the J end by 6 bases, with 12 bases between. The CDR3 is 14 residues long. Germline V gives CDR1 LNHNV, CDR2 YYDKDF (reference sequence). The CDR3 DNA reads TGTGCCACCAGCAGAGAGAGGCTAGCTCCCGAGCAGTACTTC. Its protein is CATSRERLAPEQYF. The entire variable domain, with the rest obtained from reference TRBV15 and TRBJ2-7, is as follows: DAMVIQNPRYQVTQFGKPVTLSCSQTLNHNVMYWYQQKSSQAPKLLFHYYDKDFNNEADTPDNFQSRRPNTSFCFLDIRSPGLGDTAMYLCATSRERLAPEQYFGPGTRLTVT.

Details on this clone: The germline gene is not matched at one end of the junction; a read error may be the cause. The CDR3 DNA follows: TGTGCCAGCAGTTTGGAGCGGGAGATACCCCCCGGGGTCTTC. As protein: CASSLEREIPPGVF. J is TRBJ2-1 and V is TRBV28; 8 bases align to TRBD2. The CDR3 extends over 14 amino acids. Germline CDR1 reads MDHEN; CDR2 reads SYDVKM.

The chain carries TRBV5-1 and TRBJ2-3; D is uncertain. This CDR3 comprises 13 residues. Per the germline V gene, CDR1 is SGHRS and CDR2 is YFSETQ. Trimming stripped 3 bases from V and 6 bases from J, with 11 bases between. The CDR3 sequence is CASSSGPEDTQYF. The CDR3 DNA reads as TGCGCCAGCAGCTCAGGCCCGGAGGATACGCAGTATTTT.

With regard to this clone: The junction shows a germline mismatch at one end, possibly a read error. The CDR3 DNA is TGTGCCAGCAGTGATGACAGGGGGGGCCCCGGGGCCAACGGCCTGACTTTC. It is translated as CASSDDRGGPGANGLTF. The rearrangement joins TRBV25-1 to TRBJ2-6, with 9 positions matching TRBD1. The CDR3 is 17 residues long. CDR1 MGHDK and CDR2 SYGVNS come from the germline V gene.

DNA for the CDR3: TGCAGCGTTGTGGGGGAACGACTCCAAGAGACCCAGTACTTC. As protein: CSVVGERLQETQYF. The chain employs TRBV29-1 and TRBJ2-5, with D possibly called TRBD1 or TRBD2 (5 bases each). Germline loops: CDR1 SQVTM, CDR2 ANQGSEA. This CDR3 spans 14 amino acids. V lost 4 bases to trimming and J lost 1 base, with 13 bases between them.

The J gene is TRBJ2-1, the V gene TRBV10-3, with 7 bases fitting TRBD2. This CDR3 has 15 amino acids. Germline values: CDR1 ENHRY, CDR2 SYGVKD. Trimming at V came to 2 bases and at J to 10 bases, leaving 11 bases not matched to a gene. CDR3 protein: CAISEVLGGGEEQFF. As DNA, the CDR3 is TGTGCCATCAGTGAGGTGTTGGGCGGGGGTGAGGAGCAGTTCTTC.

In this sample, this clone turned up a few times. V gene TRBV2 combines with J gene TRBJ2-1, with 8 bases matching TRBD1. The trim removed 7 bases at V and 7 bases at J, leaving 6 bases unmatched. Germline V gives CDR1 SNHLY, CDR2 FYNNEI. The CDR3 runs to 13 residues. CDR3 protein: CASTQDRENEQFF. CDR3 DNA: TGTGCCAGCACCCAGGACAGGGAGAATGAGCAGTTCTTC.

The chain uses TRBV4-3 and TRBJ2-6; D is unclear. V gave up 2 bases and J gave up 2 bases, with 13 bases separating them. Germline V gene sequence: CDR1 LGHNA, CDR2 YSLEER. The CDR3 runs to 17 residues. The CDR3 reads CASSQNLVAAGANVLTF. In nucleotides, the CDR3 is TGCGCCAGCAGCCAAAACCTCGTCGCAGCTGGGGCCAACGTCCTGACTTTC.

This sequence joins TRBV25-1 and TRBJ2-1; D may correspond to TRBD1 or TRBD2 (5 bases each). Germline CDR1 reads MGHDK; CDR2 reads SYGVNS. The CDR3 contains 13 residues. The V and J ends lost 3 bases and 9 bases respectively, with 12 bases between them. The CDR3 nucleotides read TGTGCCAGCAGTGACCCGGGACGGAGTGAGCAGTTCTTC. Its translation: CASSDPGRSEQFF.

The chain is built from TRBV6-6 and TRBJ2-3; D ambiguous. Germline CDR1 MNHNY, CDR2 SVGAGI (reference sequence). The CDR3 length is 13 residues. Trimming removed 7 bases from V and 0 bases from J, with 8 bases in between. CDR3 nucleotides: TGTGCCAGCATCCCCCGCAGCACAGATACGCAGTATTTT. Translated: CASIPRSTDTQYF.

The V call is TRBV9, the J call TRBJ2-3; a possible D gene is TRBD1 (7 bases). Looked up from germline, CDR1 is SGDLS and CDR2 is YYNGEE. The CDR3 runs to 14 residues. Trimming removed 2 bases from V and 2 bases from J, with 9 bases in between. In DNA form, the CDR3 reads TGTGCCAGCAGCGTCAGGGGGGCCACAGATACGCAGTATTTT. Encoded protein: CASSVRGATDTQYF.